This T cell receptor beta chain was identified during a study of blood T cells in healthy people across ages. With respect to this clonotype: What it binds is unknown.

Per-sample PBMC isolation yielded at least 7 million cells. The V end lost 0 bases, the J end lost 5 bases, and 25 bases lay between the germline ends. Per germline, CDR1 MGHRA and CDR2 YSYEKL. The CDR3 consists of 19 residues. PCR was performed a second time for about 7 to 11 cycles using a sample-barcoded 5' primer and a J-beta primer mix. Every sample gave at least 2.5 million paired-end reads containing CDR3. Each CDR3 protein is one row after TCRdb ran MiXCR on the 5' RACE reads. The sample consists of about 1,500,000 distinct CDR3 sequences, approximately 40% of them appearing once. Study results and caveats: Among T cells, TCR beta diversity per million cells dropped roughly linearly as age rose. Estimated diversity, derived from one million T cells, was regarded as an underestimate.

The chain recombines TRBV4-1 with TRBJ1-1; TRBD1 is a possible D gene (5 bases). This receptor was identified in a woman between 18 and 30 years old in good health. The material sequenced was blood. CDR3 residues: CASSQDPRGSGTPGTEAFF. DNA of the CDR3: TGCGCCAGCAGCCAAGATCCAAGGGGATCCGGGACGCCGGGGACTGAAGCTTTCTTT.